Listed below are T cell receptor beta chains from one sample, sequenced in a study of shared clonotypes between healthy human individuals. Measured with immunoSEQ multiplex PCR; TCRdb has only the in-frame clones, and not every one. The table shows about 1 million clones, with 75% occurring only once. Sequencing was performed on memory CD4+ T cells sorted from blood. Receptors originate from a young man in good health. Each CDR3 is given with its conserved first and last residue. D genes are given only for firm matches. Clone size is given for some rows only: seen once, a few or many times, or a class if the clone is expanded.

CDR3,DNA,D,V,size,J
CASSLAGRGSYGYTF,TGTGCCAGCAGCTTGGCCGGCAGGGGGAGCTATGGCTACACCTTC,TRBD1,TRBV5-4,few,TRBJ1-2
CASSSQNSFNEQYF,TGTGCCAGCAGCTCTCAAAATAGTTTCAACGAGCAGTACTTC,.,TRBV7-9,.,TRBJ2-7
CASSEWARGTEAFF,TGTGCCAGCAGTGAATGGGCCAGGGGCACTGAAGCTTTCTTT,.,TRBV6-1,.,TRBJ1-1
CASIDSGARSTDTQYF,TGTGCCAGCATCGATAGCGGGGCACGAAGCACAGATACGCAGTATTTT,TRBD2,TRBV5-6,.,TRBJ2-3
CASSPVVYEQYF,TGTGCCAGCTCACCAGTAGTATACGAGCAGTACTTC,.,TRBV18,.,TRBJ2-7
CASSIGFGGAETQYF,TGTGCCAGTAGTATTGGTTTTGGGGGCGCGGAGACCCAGTACTTC,.,TRBV19,.,TRBJ2-5
CASSPQTGTNQPQHF,TGTGCCAGTAGTCCTCAGACAGGGACCAATCAGCCCCAGCATTTT,TRBD1,TRBV19,.,TRBJ1-5
CASDSGGNEKLFF,TGTGCCTCCGACTCCGGGGGTAATGAAAAACTGTTTTTT,.,TRBV30,.,TRBJ1-4
CASSLGRTFNQPQHF,TGTGCCAGCAGCCTGGGACGGACCTTTAATCAGCCCCAGCATTTT,.,TRBV5-6,.,TRBJ1-5
CASSPQDRGDEKLFF,TGTGCCAGCTCACCCCAGGACAGGGGGGATGAAAAACTGTTTTTT,TRBD1,TRBV18,few,TRBJ1-4
CASSRNNEQFF,TGTGCCAGCTCACGAAACAATGAGCAGTTCTTC,.,TRBV18,.,TRBJ2-1
CASSQSPQVQETQYF,TGTGCCAGCAGCCAAAGCCCCCAGGTTCAAGAGACCCAGTACTTC,.,TRBV11-2,.,TRBJ2-5
CASSLRDYSNQPQHF,TGTGCCAGCAGCTTGCGGGATTATAGCAATCAGCCCCAGCATTTT,.,TRBV5-5,.,TRBJ1-5
CAREVSTPKKLFF,TGTGCCAGAGAAGTAAGTACCCCTAAAAAACTGTTTTTT,.,TRBV21-1,.,TRBJ1-4
CASRSGGTDTQYF,TGTGCCAGCAGATCGGGGGGCACAGATACGCAGTATTTT,.,TRBV6-6,.,TRBJ2-3
CASSQTPGQVFLFF,TGTGCCAGCTCACAGACGCCGGGACAGGTCTTTCTGTTTTTT,TRBD1,TRBV18,.,TRBJ1-4
CASSETGRYGYTF,TGTGCCAGCTCGGAGACAGGACGGTATGGCTACACCTTC,.,TRBV25-1,once,TRBJ1-2
CASSIGWDQPQHF,TGTGCCAGTAGTATCGGATGGGATCAGCCCCAGCATTTT,.,TRBV19,.,TRBJ1-5
CASSLRSGVGTYEQYF,TGTGCCAGCAGCTTAAGGAGCGGGGTTGGTACCTACGAGCAGTACTTC,TRBD2,TRBV7-2,.,TRBJ2-7
CASSVVGGRGDEQFF,TGTGCCAGCAGCGTAGTGGGGGGCCGAGGGGATGAGCAGTTCTTC,.,TRBV9,.,TRBJ2-1
CASSGGAGRSTDTQYF,TGCGCCAGCAGCGGAGGGGCGGGTCGTAGCACAGATACGCAGTATTTT,.,TRBV4-1,.,TRBJ2-3
CASSLGWAGGGSEQYF,TGTGCCAGCAGCTTAGGGTGGGCAGGGGGCGGATCCGAGCAGTACTTC,TRBD1,TRBV7-6,.,TRBJ2-7
CASSFMGGANYGYTF,TGTGCCAGCAGCTTTATGGGAGGAGCTAACTATGGCTACACCTTC,.,TRBV7-2,.,TRBJ1-2
CASTPRYGYTF,TGTGCCAGCACCCCGCGCTATGGCTACACCTTC,.,TRBV2,.,TRBJ1-2
CASSQENRDGETQYF,TGCGCCAGCAGCCAAGAAAATAGGGATGGGGAGACCCAGTACTTC,.,TRBV4-3,.,TRBJ2-5
CASTKDGRGTDTQYF,TGTGCCAGCACCAAAGACGGACGAGGCACAGATACGCAGTATTTT,.,TRBV9,.,TRBJ2-3
CASSFGPGTRYF,.,.,TRBV9,.,TRBJ2-3
CSARTANSYTF,TGCAGTGCGAGGACCGCTAATAGCTACACCTTC,.,TRBV20-1,.,TRBJ1-2
CAWSPLLGGLQYF,TGTGCCTGGAGTCCCCTTTTGGGGGGACTGCAGTATTTT,.,TRBV30,.,TRBJ2-3
CASSPDRANYGYTF,TGTGCCAGCAGTCCGGACAGGGCTAACTATGGCTACACCTTC,TRBD1,TRBV28,.,TRBJ1-2
CAWSAGSSTDTQYF,TGTGCCTGGAGTGCAGGGTCCAGCACAGATACGCAGTATTTT,.,TRBV30,.,TRBJ2-3
CASSQDEAGSTDTQYF,TGTGCCAGCAGCCAAGACGAGGCAGGCAGCACAGATACGCAGTATTTT,.,TRBV14,.,TRBJ2-3
CASSEGGWGEQFF,TGTGCCAGCAGTGAAGGAGGGTGGGGTGAGCAGTTCTTC,.,TRBV6-4,.,TRBJ2-1
CASSPGGKRDNYGYTF,TGTGCCAGCAGCCCAGGGGGCAAAAGGGACAACTATGGCTACACCTTC,TRBD1,TRBV6-6,.,TRBJ1-2
CASSLNADTQYF,TGTGCCAGCAGCTTGAACGCAGATACGCAGTATTTT,.,TRBV5-4,.,TRBJ2-3
CATDGGGRVRNEQFF,TGTGCCACCGACGGAGGCGGGAGGGTGAGAAATGAGCAGTTCTTC,TRBD2,TRBV10-3,.,TRBJ2-1
CASSAGLKETQYF,TGTGCCAGCAGCGCCGGACTGAAAGAGACCCAGTACTTC,.,TRBV11-2,.,TRBJ2-5
CASSYRGEGYEQYF,TGTGCCAGCAGTTACCGGGGGGAGGGCTACGAGCAGTACTTC,TRBD2,TRBV6-6,.,TRBJ2-7
CASSTVGYEQYF,TGTGCCAGCAGTACGGTTGGATACGAGCAGTACTTC,.,TRBV6-6,.,TRBJ2-7
CASSIRGDTQYF,TGTGCCAGTAGTATCAGGGGAGATACGCAGTATTTT,.,TRBV19,.,TRBJ2-3
CASSFGQSYTDTQYF,TGTGCCAGCAGCTTCGGACAGTCATACACAGATACGCAGTATTTT,.,TRBV7-8,.,TRBJ2-3
CASTDTGDYGYTF,TGTGCCAGCACCGACACGGGGGACTATGGCTACACCTTC,.,TRBV6-5,few,TRBJ1-2
CASNRQGAGETQYF,TGTGCCAGCAACCGACAGGGGGCGGGGGAGACCCAGTACTTC,TRBD1,TRBV7-9,.,TRBJ2-5
CASSPGASGGPETQYF,TGTGCCAGCAGCCCCGGGGCTAGCGGGGGACCAGAGACCCAGTACTTC,TRBD2,TRBV9,.,TRBJ2-5
CASSLGEQLLSMNTEAFF,TGTGCCAGCAGCTTGGGGGAACAGCTACTTTCTATGAACACTGAAGCTTTCTTT,.,TRBV5-6,.,TRBJ1-1